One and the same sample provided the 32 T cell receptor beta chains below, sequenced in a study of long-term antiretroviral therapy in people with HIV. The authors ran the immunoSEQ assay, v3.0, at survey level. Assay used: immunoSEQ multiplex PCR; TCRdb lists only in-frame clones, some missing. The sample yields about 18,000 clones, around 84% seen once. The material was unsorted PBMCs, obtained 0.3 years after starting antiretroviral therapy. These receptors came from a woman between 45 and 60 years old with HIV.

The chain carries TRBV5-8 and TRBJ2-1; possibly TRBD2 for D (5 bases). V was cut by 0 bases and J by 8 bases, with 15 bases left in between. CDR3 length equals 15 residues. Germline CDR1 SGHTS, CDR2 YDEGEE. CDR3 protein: CASSLAGRGSDEQFF. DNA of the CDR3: TGTGCCAGCAGCTTGGCCGGACGAGGGAGCGATGAGCAGTTCTTC.

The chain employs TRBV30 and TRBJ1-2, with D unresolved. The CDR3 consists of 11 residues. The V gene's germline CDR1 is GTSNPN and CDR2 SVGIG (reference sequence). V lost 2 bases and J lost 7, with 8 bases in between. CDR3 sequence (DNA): TGTGCCTGGAGTTCGGACCGTGGCTACACCTTC. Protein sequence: CAWSSDRGYTF.

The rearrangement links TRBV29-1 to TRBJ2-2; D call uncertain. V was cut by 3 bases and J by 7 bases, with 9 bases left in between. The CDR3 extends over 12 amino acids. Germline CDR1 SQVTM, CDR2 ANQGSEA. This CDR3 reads CSVEDGGGELFF. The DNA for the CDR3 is TGCAGCGTTGAGGACGGTGGCGGGGAGCTGTTTTTT.

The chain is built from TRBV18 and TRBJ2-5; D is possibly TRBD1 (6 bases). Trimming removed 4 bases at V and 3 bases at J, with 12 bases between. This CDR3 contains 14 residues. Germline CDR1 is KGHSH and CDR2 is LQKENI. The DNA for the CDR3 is TGTGCCAGCTCACGCAGGACAGTCGAAGAGACCCAGTACTTC. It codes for CASSRRTVEETQYF.

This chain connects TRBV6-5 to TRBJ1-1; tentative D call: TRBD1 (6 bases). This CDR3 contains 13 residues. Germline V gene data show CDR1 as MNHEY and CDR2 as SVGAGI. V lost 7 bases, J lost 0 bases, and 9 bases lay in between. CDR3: CASKDRMNTEAFF. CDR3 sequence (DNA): TGTGCCAGCAAAGACAGGATGAACACTGAAGCTTTCTTT.

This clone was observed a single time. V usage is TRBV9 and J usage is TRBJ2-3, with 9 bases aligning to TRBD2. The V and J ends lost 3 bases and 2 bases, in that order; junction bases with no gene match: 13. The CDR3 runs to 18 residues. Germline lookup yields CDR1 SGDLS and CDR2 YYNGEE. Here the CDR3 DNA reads TGTGCCAGCAGCGCTAAGGAGTTAAGCGGGGGGTACACAGATACGCAGTATTTT. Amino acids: CASSAKELSGGYTDTQYF.

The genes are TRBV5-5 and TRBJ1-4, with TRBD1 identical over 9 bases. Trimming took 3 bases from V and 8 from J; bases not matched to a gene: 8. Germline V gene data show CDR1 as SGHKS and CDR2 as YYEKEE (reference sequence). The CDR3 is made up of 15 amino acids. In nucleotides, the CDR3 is TGTGCCAGCAGCTCACCGGGACAGGGTAGCGAAAAACTGTTTTTT. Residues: CASSSPGQGSEKLFF.

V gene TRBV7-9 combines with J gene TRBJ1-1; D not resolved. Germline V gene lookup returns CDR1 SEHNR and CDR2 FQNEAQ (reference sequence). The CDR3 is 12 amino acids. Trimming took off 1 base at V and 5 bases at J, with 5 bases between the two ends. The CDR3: CASSLGETEAFF. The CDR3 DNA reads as TGTGCCAGCAGCTTAGGAGAGACTGAAGCTTTCTTT.

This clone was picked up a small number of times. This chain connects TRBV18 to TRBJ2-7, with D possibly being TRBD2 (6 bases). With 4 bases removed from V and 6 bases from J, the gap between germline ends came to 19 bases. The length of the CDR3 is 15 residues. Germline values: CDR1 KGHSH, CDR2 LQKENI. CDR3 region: CASSLGSGSPGEQYV. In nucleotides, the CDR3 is TGTGCCAGCTCACTCGGTAGCGGTAGCCCGGGCGAGCAGTACGTC.

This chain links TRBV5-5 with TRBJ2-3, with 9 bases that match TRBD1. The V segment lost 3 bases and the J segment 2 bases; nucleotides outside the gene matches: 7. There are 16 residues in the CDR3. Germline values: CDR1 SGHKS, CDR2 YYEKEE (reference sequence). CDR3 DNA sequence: TGTGCCAGCAGCTCCATTACAGGGGGCATCACAGATACGCAGTATTTT. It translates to CASSSITGGITDTQYF.

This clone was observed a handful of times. CDR3 region: CASSVATSTGGSTDTQYF. DNA for the CDR3: TGTGCCAGCAGCGTAGCTACTTCGACGGGGGGGAGCACAGATACGCAGTATTTT. The genes are TRBV9 and TRBJ2-3; 8 positions agree with TRBD2. Germline CDR1 SGDLS, CDR2 YYNGEE. The CDR3 is 18 residues long. V lost 0 bases, J lost 0 bases, and 9 bases stayed unmatched.

The CDR3 DNA reads TGTGCCAGCAGTGAGGGCACCCATCTTGAGCAGTTCTTC. This gives the protein CASSEGTHLEQFF. The chain has TRBV2 and TRBJ2-1; no clear D gene. Trimming cost V 3 bases and J 9 bases, with 12 bases left between them. This CDR3 is 13 amino acids long. The germline CDR1 and CDR2 sequences are SNHLY and FYNNEI.

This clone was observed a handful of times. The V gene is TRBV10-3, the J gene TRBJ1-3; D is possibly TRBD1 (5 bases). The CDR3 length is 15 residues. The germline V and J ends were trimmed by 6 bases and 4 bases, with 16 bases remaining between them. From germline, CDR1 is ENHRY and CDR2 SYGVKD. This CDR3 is CAISTGEGEGNTIYF. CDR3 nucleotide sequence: TGTGCCATCAGCACCGGAGAAGGGGAAGGAAACACCATATATTTT.

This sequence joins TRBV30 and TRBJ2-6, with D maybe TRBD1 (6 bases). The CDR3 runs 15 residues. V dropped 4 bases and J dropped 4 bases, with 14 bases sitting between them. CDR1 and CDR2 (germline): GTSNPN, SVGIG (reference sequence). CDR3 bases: TGTGCCTGGACCCTACAGGGAACCGGGGCCAACGTCCTGACTTTC. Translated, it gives CAWTLQGTGANVLTF.

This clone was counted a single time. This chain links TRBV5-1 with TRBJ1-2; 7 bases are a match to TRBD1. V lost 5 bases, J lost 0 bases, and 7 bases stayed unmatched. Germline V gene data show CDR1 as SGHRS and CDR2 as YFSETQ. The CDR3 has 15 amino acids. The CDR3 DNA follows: TGCGCCAGCAGTGAGGGGGCACCACCTAACTATGGCTACACCTTC. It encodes CASSEGAPPNYGYTF.

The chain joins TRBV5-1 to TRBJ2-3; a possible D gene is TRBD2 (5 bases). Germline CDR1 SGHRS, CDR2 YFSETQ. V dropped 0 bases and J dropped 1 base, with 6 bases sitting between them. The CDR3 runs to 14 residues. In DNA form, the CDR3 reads TGCGCCAGCAGCTTGGGCGGGCGCACAGATACGCAGTATTTT. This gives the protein CASSLGGRTDTQYF. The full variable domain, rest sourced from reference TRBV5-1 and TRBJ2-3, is KAGVTQTPRYLIKTRGQQVTLSCSPISGHRSVSWYQQTPGQGLQFLFEYFSETQRNKGNFPGRFSGRQFSNSRSEMNVSTLELGDSALYLCASSLGGRTDTQYFGPGTRLTVL.

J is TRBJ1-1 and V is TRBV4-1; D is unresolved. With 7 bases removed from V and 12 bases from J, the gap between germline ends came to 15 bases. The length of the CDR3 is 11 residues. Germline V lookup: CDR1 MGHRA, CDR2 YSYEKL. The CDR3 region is CASMNELETFF. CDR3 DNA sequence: TGCGCCAGCATGAATGAGCTCGAGACTTTCTTT.

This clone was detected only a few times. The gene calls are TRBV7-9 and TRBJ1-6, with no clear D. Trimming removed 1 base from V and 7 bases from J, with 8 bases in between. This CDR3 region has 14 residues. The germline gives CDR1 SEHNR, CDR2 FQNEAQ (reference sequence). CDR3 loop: CASSLDSPNSPLHF. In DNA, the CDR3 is TGTGCCAGCAGCTTAGACAGCCCCAATTCACCCCTCCACTTT.

CDR3 coding DNA: TGTGCCATCAGTCGGGGCTTCACAGATACGCAGTATTTT. Protein: CAISRGFTDTQYF. The chain uses TRBV10-3 and TRBJ2-3; D might be TRBD1 or TRBD2, each matching 5 bases. V lost 5 bases, J lost 2 bases, and 8 bases lay in between. The germline V gene has CDR1 ENHRY and CDR2 SYGVKD. The CDR3 runs to 13 residues.

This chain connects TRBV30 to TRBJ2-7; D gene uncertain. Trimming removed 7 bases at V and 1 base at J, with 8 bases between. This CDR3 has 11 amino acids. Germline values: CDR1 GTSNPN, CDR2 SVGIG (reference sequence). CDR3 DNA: TGTGCCTTTGCCAGTTCCTACGAGCAGTACTTC. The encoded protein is CAFASSYEQYF.

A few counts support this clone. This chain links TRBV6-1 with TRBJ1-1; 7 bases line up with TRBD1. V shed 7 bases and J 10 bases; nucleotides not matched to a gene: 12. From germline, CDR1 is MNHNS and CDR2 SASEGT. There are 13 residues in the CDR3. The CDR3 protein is CASTKHQGGTAFF. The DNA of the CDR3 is TGTGCCAGCACTAAGCATCAGGGGGGGACAGCTTTCTTT.

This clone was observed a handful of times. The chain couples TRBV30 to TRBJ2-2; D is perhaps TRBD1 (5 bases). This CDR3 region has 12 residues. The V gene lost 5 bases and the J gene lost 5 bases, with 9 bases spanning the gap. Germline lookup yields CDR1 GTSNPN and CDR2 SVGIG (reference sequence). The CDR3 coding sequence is TGTGCCTGGGCTCAGGGAACCGGGGAGCTGTTTTTT. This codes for CAWAQGTGELFF.

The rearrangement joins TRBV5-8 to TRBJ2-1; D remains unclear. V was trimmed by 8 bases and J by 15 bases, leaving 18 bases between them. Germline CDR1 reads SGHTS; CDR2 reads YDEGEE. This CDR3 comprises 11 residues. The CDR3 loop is CARLLGGIRFF. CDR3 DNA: TGTGCCAGGCTTCTAGGCGGAATTAGGTTCTTC.

The CDR3 region is CASSLISGTSQPQHF. The DNA of the CDR3 is TGTGCCAGCAGCTTAATCTCGGGGACCAGCCAGCCCCAGCATTTT. The V gene is TRBV7-6, the J gene TRBJ1-5, with D perhaps matching TRBD1 (5 bases). The germline gives CDR1 SGHVS, CDR2 FNYEAQ. CDR3 length equals 15 residues. Deletions cut 2 bases from V and 7 bases from J, with 15 bases between.

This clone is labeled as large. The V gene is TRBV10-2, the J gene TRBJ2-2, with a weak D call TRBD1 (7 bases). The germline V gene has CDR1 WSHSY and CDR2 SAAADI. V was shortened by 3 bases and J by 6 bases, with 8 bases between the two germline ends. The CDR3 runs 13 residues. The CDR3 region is CASSDRGAGELFF. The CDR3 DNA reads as TGCGCCAGCAGTGACAGGGGGGCCGGGGAGCTGTTTTTT.

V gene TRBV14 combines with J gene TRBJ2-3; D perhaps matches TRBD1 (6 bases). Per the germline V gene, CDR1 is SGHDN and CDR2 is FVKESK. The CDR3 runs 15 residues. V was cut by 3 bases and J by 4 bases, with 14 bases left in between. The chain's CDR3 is CASSQQGQWADTQYF. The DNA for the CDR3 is TGTGCCAGCAGCCAGCAAGGACAGTGGGCAGATACGCAGTATTTT.

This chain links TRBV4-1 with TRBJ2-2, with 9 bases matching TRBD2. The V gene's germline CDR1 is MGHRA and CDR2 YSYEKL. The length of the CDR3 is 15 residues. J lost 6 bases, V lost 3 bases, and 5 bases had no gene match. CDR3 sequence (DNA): TGCGCCAGCAGCCAGACCGGGACTAGCCCCGGGGAGCTGTTTTTT. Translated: CASSQTGTSPGELFF.

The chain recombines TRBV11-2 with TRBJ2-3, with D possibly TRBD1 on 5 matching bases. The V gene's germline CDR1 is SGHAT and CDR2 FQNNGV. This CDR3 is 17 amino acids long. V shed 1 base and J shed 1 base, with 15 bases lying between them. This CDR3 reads CASSLGGAGWGTDTQYF. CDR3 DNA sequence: TGTGCCAGCAGCTTAGGTGGGGCCGGCTGGGGCACAGATACGCAGTATTTT.

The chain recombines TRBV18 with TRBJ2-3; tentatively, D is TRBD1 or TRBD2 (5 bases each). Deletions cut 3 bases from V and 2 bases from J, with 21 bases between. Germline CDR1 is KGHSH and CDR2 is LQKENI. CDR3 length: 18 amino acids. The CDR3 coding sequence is TGTGCCAGCTCACCCAGGGCGGCGAGGGGAATCACCACAGATACGCAGTATTTT. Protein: CASSPRAARGITTDTQYF.

The CDR3: CASSLNGEGFMEQFF. CDR3 sequence (DNA): TGTGCCAGCAGCTTAAACGGTGAGGGCTTCATGGAGCAGTTCTTC. This chain uses TRBV7-2 with TRBJ2-1; possible D gene TRBD2, 5 bases. V gave up 2 bases and J gave up 10 bases, with 18 bases separating them. The germline V gene encodes CDR1 SGHTA and CDR2 FQGNSA. The CDR3 is made up of 15 amino acids.

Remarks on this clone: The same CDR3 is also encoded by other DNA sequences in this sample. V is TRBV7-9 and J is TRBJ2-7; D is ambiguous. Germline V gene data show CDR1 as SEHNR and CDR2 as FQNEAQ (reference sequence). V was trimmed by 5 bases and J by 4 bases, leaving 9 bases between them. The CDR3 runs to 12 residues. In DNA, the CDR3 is TGTGCCAGCAGCCCTGACGGGTACGAGCAGTACTTC. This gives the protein CASSPDGYEQYF.

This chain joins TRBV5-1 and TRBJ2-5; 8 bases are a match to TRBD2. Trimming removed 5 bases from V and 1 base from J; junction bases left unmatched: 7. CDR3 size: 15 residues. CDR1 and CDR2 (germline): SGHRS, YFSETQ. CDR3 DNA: TGCGCCAGCAGACGGGAGGGGGGGCGCCAAGAGACCCAGTACTTC. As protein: CASRREGGRQETQYF. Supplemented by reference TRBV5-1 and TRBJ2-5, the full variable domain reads KAGVTQTPRYLIKTRGQQVTLSCSPISGHRSVSWYQQTPGQGLQFLFEYFSETQRNKGNFPGRFSGRQFSNSRSEMNVSTLELGDSALYLCASRREGGRQETQYFGPGTRLLVL.